These 17 T cell receptor beta chains were sequenced from one sample in a study of T cells expressing NK-cell markers. Using the 5' RACE reads, TCRdb records one entry per CDR3 protein without DNA. The data show 500,000 to 700,000 distinct CDR3 sequences, and the top ten clones hold approximately 3.5%. Sequencing used blood T cells: a sorted CD56 or NKG2C T cell subset, CD4+ or CD8+ T cells, or bulk PBMC T cells (not recorded which). All receptors come from a man between 18 and 35 years old in good health.

J is TRBJ1-1 and V is TRBV20-1; the TRBD1 assignment by TCRdb is unverifiable without DNA. CDR1 and CDR2 (germline): DFQATT, SNEGSKA (reference sequence). CDR3 length: 13 amino acids. This CDR3 is CSAINQGGTEAFF.

This sequence joins TRBV18 and TRBJ2-5; as DNA is missing, the TRBD2 call by TCRdb cannot be tested. CDR3 length: 16 amino acids. Germline lookup yields CDR1 KGHSH and CDR2 LQKENI. CDR3 amino acids: CASSPGLAREQETQYF.

V is TRBV5-1 and J is TRBJ2-2; TCRdb designates TRBD1, a call that cannot be tested without DNA. CDR3 size: 16 residues. Germline CDR1 and CDR2: SGHRS and YFSETQ. The CDR3 sequence is CASRYRTGDSTGELFF. Based on the CDR3 plus reference TRBV5-1 and TRBJ2-2, the full variable domain is KAGVTQTPRYLIKTRGQQVTLSCSPISGHRSVSWYQQTPGQGLQFLFEYFSETQRNKGNFPGRFSGRQFSNSRSEMNVSTLELGDSALYLCASRYRTGDSTGELFFGEGSRLTVL.

V and J are TRBV24-1 and TRBJ1-1. The CDR3 extends over 15 amino acids. Germline-derived CDR1 and CDR2 are KGHDR and SFDVKD. CDR3 in amino acids: CATSDSHNVNPEAFF.

The chain employs TRBV9 and TRBJ2-1; the D gene TCRdb calls, TRBD1, cannot be checked with no DNA. This CDR3 is 18 amino acids long. Germline CDR1 is SGDLS and CDR2 is YYNGEE. This CDR3 reads CASSPPTGSGSSYNEQFF. The full variable domain, with the rest looked up from reference TRBV9 and TRBJ2-1, is DSGVTQTPKHLITATGQRVTLRCSPRSGDLSVYWYQQSLDQGLQFLIQYYNGEERAKGNILERFSAQQFPDLHSELNLSSLELGDSALYFCASSPPTGSGSSYNEQFFGPGTRLTVL.

The rearrangement uses TRBV20-1 and TRBJ2-1. The CDR3 contains 16 residues. The germline V gene has CDR1 DFQATT and CDR2 SNEGSKA (reference sequence). CDR3 region: CSARDDWVGEYNEQFF.

This sequence joins TRBV11-2 and TRBJ1-3; TCRdb's D call, TRBD1, is unchecked because there is no DNA. The CDR3 covers 17 residues. Germline assignment: CDR1 SGHAT and CDR2 FQNNGV. The CDR3 sequence: CASSPGVLGAQGNTIYF.

The rearrangement uses TRBV15 and TRBJ2-7; the TCRdb D gene call, TRBD2, has no DNA to confirm it. Germline loops: CDR1 LNHNV, CDR2 YYDKDF (reference sequence). CDR3 length equals 15 residues. The CDR3 here is CATSRDLAGEDEQYF.

The chain employs TRBV20-1 and TRBJ2-5; no DNA is available, so the TRBD1 call from TCRdb remains unchecked. This CDR3 has 16 residues. CDR1 is DFQATT and CDR2 is SNEGSKA in the germline V gene (reference sequence). The CDR3 here is CSARRGGAGYQETQYF.

This chain's CDR3 is CASSQDVGTLYNEQFF. The chain employs TRBV4-1 and TRBJ2-1; absent DNA, TCRdb's TRBD1 call cannot be checked. Germline V gives CDR1 MGHRA, CDR2 YSYEKL. The length of the CDR3 is 16 residues.

The V gene is TRBV7-2, the J gene TRBJ2-7; TCRdb designates TRBD1, a call that cannot be tested without DNA. From germline, CDR1 is SGHTA and CDR2 FQGNSA. The CDR3 has 13 amino acids. The CDR3 sequence is CASRTGLAYEQYF.

The chain links TRBV27 to TRBJ2-1. CDR1 and CDR2 from the germline V gene are MNHEY and SMNVEV (reference sequence). This CDR3 region has 12 residues. CDR3 residues: CASSLSRDEQFF.

The rearrangement links TRBV12-3 or TRBV12-4 to TRBJ2-4. The CDR3 is 15 amino acids. The chain's CDR3 is CASSDIALAKNIQYF.

This chain links TRBV29-1 with TRBJ2-5. The germline CDR1 and CDR2 sequences are SQVTM and ANQGSEA. The CDR3 covers 12 residues. The CDR3 spells CSPRGTSETQYF.

The rearrangement links TRBV12-3 or TRBV12-4 to TRBJ2-1; absent DNA, TCRdb's TRBD1 call cannot be checked. The CDR3 contains 15 residues. Here the CDR3 reads CASSLVGHADNEQFF.

The J gene is TRBJ2-7, the V gene TRBV6-2 or TRBV6-3. Germline V lookup: CDR1 MNHEY, CDR2 SVGEGT. The CDR3 totals 14 residues. The CDR3: CASSYSTASYEQYF.

V gene TRBV15 combines with J gene TRBJ2-2; absent DNA, TCRdb's TRBD1 call cannot be checked. Germline assignment: CDR1 LNHNV and CDR2 YYDKDF (reference sequence). The CDR3 is 14 amino acids. Here the CDR3 reads CATGGSRVTGELFF.